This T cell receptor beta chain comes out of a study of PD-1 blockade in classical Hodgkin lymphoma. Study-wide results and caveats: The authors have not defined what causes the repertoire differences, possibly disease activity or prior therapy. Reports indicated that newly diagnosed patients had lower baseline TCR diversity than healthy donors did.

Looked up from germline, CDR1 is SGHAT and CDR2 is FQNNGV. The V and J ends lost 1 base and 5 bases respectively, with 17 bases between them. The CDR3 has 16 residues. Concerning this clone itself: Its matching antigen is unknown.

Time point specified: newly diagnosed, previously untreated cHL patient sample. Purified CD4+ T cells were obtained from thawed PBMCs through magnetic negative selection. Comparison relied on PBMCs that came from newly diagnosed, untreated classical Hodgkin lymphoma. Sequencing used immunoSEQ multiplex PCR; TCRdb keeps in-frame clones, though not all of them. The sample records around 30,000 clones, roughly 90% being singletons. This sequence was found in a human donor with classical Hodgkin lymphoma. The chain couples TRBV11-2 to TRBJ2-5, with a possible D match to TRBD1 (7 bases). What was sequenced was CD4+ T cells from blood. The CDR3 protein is CASSLGLTGRSETQYF. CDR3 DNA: TGTGCCAGCAGCTTAGGTTTGACAGGGAGGTCGGAGACCCAGTACTTC. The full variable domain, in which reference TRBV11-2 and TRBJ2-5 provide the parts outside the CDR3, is EAGVAQSPRYKIIEKRQSVAFWCNPISGHATLYWYQQILGQGPKLLIQFQNNGVVDDSQLPKDRFSAERLKGVDSTLKIQPAKLEDSAVYLCASSLGLTGRSETQYFGPGTRLLVL.